This TCR beta chain is from a study of blood T cell repertoires in COVID-19. Study details: Both acute and convalescent COVID-19 samples were obtained from the United States, Italy and Spain. Sources were T cells, B-cell-depleted T cells, or PBMCs; the material itself was cDNA or gDNA.

In germline, CDR1 is SGHDT, CDR2 YYEEEE. V dropped 4 bases and J dropped 1 base, with 13 bases sitting between them. The CDR3 is 15 amino acids. Original analysis: Reference gene primer amplification gave nucleated cell count estimates. Some clones are missing from TCRdb's copy, which holds only in-frame ones; the method was immunoSEQ multiplex PCR. V, J and clone size derive from that table, while D and trimming were established from the DNA sequence. The profile covers 95,000 to 130,000 clones, with roughly four fifths appearing a single time and around 7.6% taken by the ten largest. Sequences were obtained from peripheral blood. The receptor comes from a man in his sixties or seventies with active or convalescent COVID-19. The chain employs TRBV5-6 and TRBJ2-3; D remains ambiguous. The DNA for the CDR3 is TGTGCCAGCAGCGAGACTCCGACCGGCACAGATACGCAGTATTTT. The encoded protein is CASSETPTGTDTQYF.